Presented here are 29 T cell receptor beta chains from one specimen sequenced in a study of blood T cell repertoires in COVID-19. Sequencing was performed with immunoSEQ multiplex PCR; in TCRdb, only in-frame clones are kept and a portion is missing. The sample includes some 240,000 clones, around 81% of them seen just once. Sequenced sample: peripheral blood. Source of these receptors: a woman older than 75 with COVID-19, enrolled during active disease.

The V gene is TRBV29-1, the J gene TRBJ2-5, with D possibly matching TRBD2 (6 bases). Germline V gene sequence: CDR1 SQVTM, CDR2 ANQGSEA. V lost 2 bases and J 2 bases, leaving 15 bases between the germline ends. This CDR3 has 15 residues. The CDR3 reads CSVETPGLKQETQYF. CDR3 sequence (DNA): TGCAGCGTTGAAACGCCGGGACTTAAACAAGAGACCCAGTACTTC. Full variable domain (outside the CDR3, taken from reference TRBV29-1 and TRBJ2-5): SAVISQKPSRDICQRGTSLTIQCQVDSQVTMMFWYRQQPGQSLTLIATANQGSEATYESGFVIDKFPISRPNLTFSTLTVSNMSPEDSSIYLCSVETPGLKQETQYFGPGTRLLVL.

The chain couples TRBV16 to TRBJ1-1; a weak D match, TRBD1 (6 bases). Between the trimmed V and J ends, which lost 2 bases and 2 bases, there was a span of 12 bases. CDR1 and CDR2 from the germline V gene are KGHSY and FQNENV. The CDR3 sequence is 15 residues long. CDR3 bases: TGTGCCAGCAGCCAAGGGAAGGGGGTAAACACTGAAGCTTTCTTT. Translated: CASSQGKGVNTEAFF.

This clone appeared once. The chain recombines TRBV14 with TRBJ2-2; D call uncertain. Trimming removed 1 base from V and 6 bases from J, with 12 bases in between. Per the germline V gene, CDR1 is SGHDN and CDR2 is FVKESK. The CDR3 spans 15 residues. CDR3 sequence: CASSQVTAIAGELFF. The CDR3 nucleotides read TGTGCCAGCAGCCAAGTCACCGCGATCGCCGGGGAGCTGTTTTTT.

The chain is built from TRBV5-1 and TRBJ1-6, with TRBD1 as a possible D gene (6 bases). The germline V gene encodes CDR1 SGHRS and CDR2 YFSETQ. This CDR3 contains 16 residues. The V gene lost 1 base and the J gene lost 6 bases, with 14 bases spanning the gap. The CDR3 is CASSLYAGAVNSPLHF. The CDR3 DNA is TGCGCCAGCAGCTTGTATGCAGGGGCCGTTAATTCACCCCTCCACTTT.

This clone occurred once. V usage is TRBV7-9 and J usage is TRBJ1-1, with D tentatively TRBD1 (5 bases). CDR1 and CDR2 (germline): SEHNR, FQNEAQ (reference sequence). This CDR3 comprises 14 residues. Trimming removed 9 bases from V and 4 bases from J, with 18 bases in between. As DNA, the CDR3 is TGTGCCAGTCTGTTCGACAGTATGGCCACTGAAGCTTTCTTT. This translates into CASLFDSMATEAFF.

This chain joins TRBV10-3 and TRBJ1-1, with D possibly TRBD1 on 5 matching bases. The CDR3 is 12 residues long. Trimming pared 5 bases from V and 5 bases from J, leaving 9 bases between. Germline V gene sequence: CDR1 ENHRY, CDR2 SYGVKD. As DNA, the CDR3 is TGTGCCATCAGTCCGGGGGAGACTGAAGCTTTCTTT. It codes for CAISPGETEAFF.

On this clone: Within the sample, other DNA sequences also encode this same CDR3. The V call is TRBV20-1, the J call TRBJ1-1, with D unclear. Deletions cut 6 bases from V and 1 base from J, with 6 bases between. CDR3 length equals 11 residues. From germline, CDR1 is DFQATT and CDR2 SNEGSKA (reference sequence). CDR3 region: CSAGENTEAFF. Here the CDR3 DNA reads TGCAGTGCCGGGGAGAACACTGAAGCTTTCTTT.

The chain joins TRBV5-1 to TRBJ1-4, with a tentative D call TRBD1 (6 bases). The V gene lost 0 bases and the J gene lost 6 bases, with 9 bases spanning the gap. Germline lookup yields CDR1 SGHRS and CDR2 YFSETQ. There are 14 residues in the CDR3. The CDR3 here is CASSLGGTYEKLFF. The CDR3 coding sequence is TGCGCCAGCAGCTTGGGGGGGACATATGAAAAACTGTTTTTT.

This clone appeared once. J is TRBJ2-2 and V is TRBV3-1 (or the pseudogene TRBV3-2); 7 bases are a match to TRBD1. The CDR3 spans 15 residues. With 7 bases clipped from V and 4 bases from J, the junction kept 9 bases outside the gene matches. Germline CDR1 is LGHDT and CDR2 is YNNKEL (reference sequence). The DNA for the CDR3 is TGTGCCAGCACCCCGCGAGGGGGCGGCACCGGGGAGCTGTTTTTT. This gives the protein CASTPRGGGTGELFF.

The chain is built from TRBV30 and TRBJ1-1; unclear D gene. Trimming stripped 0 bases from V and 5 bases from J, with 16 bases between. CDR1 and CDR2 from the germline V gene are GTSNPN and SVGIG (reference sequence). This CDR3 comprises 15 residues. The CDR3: CAWSVEGRIKTEAFF. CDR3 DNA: TGTGCCTGGAGTGTAGAGGGCAGAATAAAAACTGAAGCTTTCTTT. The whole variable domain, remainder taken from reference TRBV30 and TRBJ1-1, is SQTIHQWPATLVQPVGSPLSLECTVEGTSNPNLYWYRQAAGRGLQLLFYSVGIGQISSEVPQNLSASRPQDRQFILSSKKLLLSDSGFYLCAWSVEGRIKTEAFFGQGTRLTVV.

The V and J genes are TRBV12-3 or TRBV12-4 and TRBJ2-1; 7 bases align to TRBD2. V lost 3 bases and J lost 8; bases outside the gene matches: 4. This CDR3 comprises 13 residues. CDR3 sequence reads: CASSFTREHEQFF. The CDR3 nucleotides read TGTGCCAGCAGTTTTACGCGGGAGCATGAGCAGTTCTTC.

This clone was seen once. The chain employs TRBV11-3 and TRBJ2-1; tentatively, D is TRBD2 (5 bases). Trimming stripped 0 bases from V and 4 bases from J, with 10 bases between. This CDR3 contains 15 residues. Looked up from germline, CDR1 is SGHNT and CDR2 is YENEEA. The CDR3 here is CASSLEGGLYNEQFF. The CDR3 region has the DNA TGTGCCAGCAGCTTAGAGGGCGGGTTATACAATGAGCAGTTCTTC. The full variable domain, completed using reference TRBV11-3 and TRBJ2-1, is EAGVVQSPRYKIIEKKQPVAFWCNPISGHNTLYWYLQNLGQGPELLIRYENEEAVDDSQLPKDRFSAERLKGVDSTLKIQPAELGDSAVYLCASSLEGGLYNEQFFGPGTRLTVL.

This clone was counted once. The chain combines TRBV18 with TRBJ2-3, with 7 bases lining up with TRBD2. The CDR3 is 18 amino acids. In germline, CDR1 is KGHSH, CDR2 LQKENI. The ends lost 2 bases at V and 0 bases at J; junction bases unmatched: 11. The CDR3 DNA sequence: TGTGCCAGCTCACCATGGGCGGGAGCTCCTACGAGCACAGATACGCAGTATTTT. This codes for CASSPWAGAPTSTDTQYF.

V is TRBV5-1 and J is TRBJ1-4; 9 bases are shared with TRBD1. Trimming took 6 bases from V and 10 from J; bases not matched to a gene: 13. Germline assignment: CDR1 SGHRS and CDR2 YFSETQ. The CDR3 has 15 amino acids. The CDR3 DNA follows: TGCGCCAGCACCCTGGACAGGACAGGGGCTGTAAAACTGTTTTTT. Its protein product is CASTLDRTGAVKLFF.

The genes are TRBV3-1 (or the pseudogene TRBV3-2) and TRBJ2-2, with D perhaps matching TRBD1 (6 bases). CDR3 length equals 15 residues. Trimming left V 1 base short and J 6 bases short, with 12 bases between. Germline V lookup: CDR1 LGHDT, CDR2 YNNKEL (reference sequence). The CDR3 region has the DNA TGTGCCAGCAGCCAAGCTGTTACAGGGTCCGGGGAGCTGTTTTTT. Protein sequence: CASSQAVTGSGELFF.

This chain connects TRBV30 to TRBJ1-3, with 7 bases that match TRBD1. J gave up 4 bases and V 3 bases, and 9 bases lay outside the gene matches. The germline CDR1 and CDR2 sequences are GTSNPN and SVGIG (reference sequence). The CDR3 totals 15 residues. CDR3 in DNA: TGTGCCTGGAGCGGGCCAACAGGGGTCGGAAACACCATATATTTT. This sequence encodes CAWSGPTGVGNTIYF.

The CDR3 loop is CASSLWTSGVGKTQYF. The CDR3 DNA follows: TGTGCCAGCAGCCTCTGGACTAGCGGGGTTGGAAAGACCCAGTACTTC. The chain joins TRBV5-4 to TRBJ2-5; 12 bases line up with TRBD2. J gave up 6 bases and V 4 bases, and 10 bases lay outside the gene matches. CDR1 and CDR2 from the germline V gene are SGHNT and YYREEE (reference sequence). This CDR3 contains 16 residues.

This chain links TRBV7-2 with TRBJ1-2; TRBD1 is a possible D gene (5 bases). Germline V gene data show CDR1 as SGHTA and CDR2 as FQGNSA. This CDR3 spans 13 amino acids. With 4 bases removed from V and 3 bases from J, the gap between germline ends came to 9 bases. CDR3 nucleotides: TGTGCCAGCAGCTGGGGCAGCTACTATGGCTACACCTTC. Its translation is CASSWGSYYGYTF. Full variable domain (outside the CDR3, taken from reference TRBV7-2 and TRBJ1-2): GAGVSQSPSNKVTEKGKDVELRCDPISGHTALYWYRQSLGQGLEFLIYFQGNSAPDKSGLPSDRFSAERTGGSVSTLTIQRTQQEDSAVYLCASSWGSYYGYTFGSGTRLTVV.

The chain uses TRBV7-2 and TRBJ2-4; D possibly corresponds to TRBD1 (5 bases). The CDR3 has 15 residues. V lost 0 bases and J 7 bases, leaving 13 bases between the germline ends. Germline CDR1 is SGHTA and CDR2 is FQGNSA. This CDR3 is CASSLAAPGMNIQYF. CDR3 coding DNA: TGTGCCAGCAGCTTAGCCGCCCCAGGGATGAACATTCAGTACTTC.

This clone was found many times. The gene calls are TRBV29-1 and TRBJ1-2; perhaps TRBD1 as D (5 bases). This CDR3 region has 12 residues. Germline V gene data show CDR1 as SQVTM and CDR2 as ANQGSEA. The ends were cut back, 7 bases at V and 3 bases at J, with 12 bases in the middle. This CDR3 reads CSASQGYYGYTF. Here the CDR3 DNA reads TGCAGCGCCTCCCAGGGTTACTATGGCTACACCTTC.

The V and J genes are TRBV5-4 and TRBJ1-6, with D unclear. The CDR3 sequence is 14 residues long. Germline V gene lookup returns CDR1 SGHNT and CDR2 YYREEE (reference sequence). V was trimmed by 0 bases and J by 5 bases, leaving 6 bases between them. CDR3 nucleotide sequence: TGTGCCAGCAGCTTGGATGGGCATAATTCACCCCTCCACTTT. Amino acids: CASSLDGHNSPLHF. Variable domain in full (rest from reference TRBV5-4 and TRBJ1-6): ETGVTQSPTHLIKTRGQQVTLRCSSQSGHNTVSWYQQALGQGPQFIFQYYREEENGRGNFPPRFSGLQFPNYSSELNVNALELDDSALYLCASSLDGHNSPLHFGNGTRLTVT.

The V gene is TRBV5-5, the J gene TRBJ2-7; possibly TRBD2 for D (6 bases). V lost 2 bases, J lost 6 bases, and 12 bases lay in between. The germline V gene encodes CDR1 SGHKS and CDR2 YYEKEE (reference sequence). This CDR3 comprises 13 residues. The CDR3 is CASSFGGVGEQYF. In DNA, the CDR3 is TGTGCCAGCAGCTTTGGAGGGGTTGGCGAGCAGTACTTC.

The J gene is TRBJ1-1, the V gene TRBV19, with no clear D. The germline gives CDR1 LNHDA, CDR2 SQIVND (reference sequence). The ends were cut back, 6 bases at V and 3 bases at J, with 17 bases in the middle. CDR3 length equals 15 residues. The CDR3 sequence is CASRNIDTLYTEAFF. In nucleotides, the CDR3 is TGTGCCAGTAGAAATATCGACACCCTCTACACTGAAGCTTTCTTT.

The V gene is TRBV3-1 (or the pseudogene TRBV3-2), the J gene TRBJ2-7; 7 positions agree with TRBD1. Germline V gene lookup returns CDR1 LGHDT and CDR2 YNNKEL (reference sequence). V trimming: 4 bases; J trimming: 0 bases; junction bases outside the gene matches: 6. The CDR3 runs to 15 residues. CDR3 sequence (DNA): TGTGCCAGCAGCCTACGACAGGGCCTCTCCTACGAGCAGTACTTC. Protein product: CASSLRQGLSYEQYF.

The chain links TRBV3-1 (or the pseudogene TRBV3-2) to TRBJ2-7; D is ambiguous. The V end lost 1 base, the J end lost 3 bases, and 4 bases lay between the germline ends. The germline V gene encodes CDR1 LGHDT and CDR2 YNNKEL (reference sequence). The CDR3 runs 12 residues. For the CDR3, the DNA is TGTGCCAGCAGCCAAGGCTACTACGAGCAGTACTTC. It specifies CASSQGYYEQYF.

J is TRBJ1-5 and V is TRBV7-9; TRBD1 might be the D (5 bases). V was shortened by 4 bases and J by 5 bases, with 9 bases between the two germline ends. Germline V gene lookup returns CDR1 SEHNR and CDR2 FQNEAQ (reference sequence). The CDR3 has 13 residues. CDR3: CASSYRGDQPQHF. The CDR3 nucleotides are TGTGCCAGCAGCTACCGGGGGGATCAGCCCCAGCATTTT.

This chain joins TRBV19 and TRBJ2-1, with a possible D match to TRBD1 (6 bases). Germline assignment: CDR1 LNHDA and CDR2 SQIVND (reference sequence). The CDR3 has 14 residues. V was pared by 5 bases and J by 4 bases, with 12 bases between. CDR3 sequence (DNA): TGTGCCAGTAGTTGGGGGCTAATGTACAATGAGCAGTTCTTC. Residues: CASSWGLMYNEQFF.

The CDR3 here is CASSLDREQPQHF. As DNA, the CDR3 is TGTGCCAGCAGCCTAGACAGGGAACAGCCCCAGCATTTT. The chain carries TRBV7-8 and TRBJ1-5; 7 nucleotides line up with TRBD1. CDR1 SGHVS and CDR2 FQNEAQ come from the germline V gene. V gave up 5 bases and J gave up 7 bases; unmatched junction bases: 5. The CDR3 length is 13 residues.

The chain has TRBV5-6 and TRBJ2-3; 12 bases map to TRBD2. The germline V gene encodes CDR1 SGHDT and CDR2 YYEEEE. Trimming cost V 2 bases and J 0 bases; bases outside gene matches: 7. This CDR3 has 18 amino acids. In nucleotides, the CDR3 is TGTGCCAGCAGCTTTCGGACTAGCGGGATCACTAGCACAGATACGCAGTATTTT. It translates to CASSFRTSGITSTDTQYF.